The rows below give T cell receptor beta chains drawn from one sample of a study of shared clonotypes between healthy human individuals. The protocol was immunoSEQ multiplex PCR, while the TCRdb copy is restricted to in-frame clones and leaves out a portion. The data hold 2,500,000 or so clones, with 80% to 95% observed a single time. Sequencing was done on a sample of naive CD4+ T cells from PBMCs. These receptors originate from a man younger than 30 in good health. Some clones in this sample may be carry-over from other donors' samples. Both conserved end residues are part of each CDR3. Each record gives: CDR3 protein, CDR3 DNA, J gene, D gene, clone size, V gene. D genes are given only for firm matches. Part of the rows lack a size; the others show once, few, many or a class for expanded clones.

CDR3 protein: CASSKFRGYPTSGATDTQYF
CDR3 DNA: TGCGCCAGCAGCAAATTCAGGGGGTACCCGACTAGCGGGGCCACAGATACGCAGTATTTT
J gene: TRBJ2-3
D gene: TRBD2
clone size: .
V gene: TRBV5-1

CDR3 protein: CASSPGQASYEQYF
CDR3 DNA: TGCGCCAGCAGCCCGGGACAGGCGAGCTACGAGCAGTACTTC
J gene: TRBJ2-7
D gene: TRBD1
clone size: .
V gene: TRBV5-1

CDR3 protein: CASSQVVVSGNTIYF
CDR3 DNA: TGCGCCAGCAGCCAAGTGGTAGTCTCTGGAAACACCATATATTTT
J gene: TRBJ1-3
D gene: .
clone size: .
V gene: TRBV4-1

CDR3 protein: CASSPRGLYGANVLTF
CDR3 DNA: TGTGCCAGCAGCCCACGCGGACTATACGGGGCCAACGTCCTGACTTTC
J gene: TRBJ2-6
D gene: .
clone size: .
V gene: TRBV7-9

CDR3 protein: CASSLEGGTEAFF
CDR3 DNA: TGCGCCAGCAGCTTGGAGGGGGGCACTGAAGCTTTCTTT
J gene: TRBJ1-1
D gene: .
clone size: few
V gene: TRBV5-1

CDR3 protein: CASSLVGGDEQYF
CDR3 DNA: TGTGCCAGCAGCTTAGTGGGTGGGGACGAGCAGTACTTC
J gene: TRBJ2-7
D gene: .
clone size: .
V gene: TRBV7-2

CDR3 protein: CASSPGTSSFPYNEQFF
CDR3 DNA: TGTGCCAGTAGTCCCGGAACTAGCAGTTTCCCCTACAATGAGCAGTTCTTC
J gene: TRBJ2-1
D gene: .
clone size: .
V gene: TRBV19

CDR3 protein: CASSEQLPGSNSPLHF
CDR3 DNA: TGTGCCAGCAGCGAACAACTTCCGGGGTCCAATTCACCCCTCCACTTT
J gene: TRBJ1-6
D gene: .
clone size: .
V gene: TRBV9

CDR3 protein: CASGGLGQNGYTF
CDR3 DNA: TGCGCCAGCGGGGGGTTAGGACAGAATGGCTACACCTTC
J gene: TRBJ1-2
D gene: .
clone size: .
V gene: TRBV10-2

CDR3 protein: CASSQDRTRGYTF
CDR3 DNA: TGTGCCAGCAGCCAAGACAGGACCCGTGGCTACACCTTC
J gene: TRBJ1-2
D gene: .
clone size: .
V gene: TRBV5-4

CDR3 protein: CAIKGGADTQYF
CDR3 DNA: TGTGCCATCAAGGGGGGAGCAGATACGCAGTATTTT
J gene: TRBJ2-3
D gene: .
clone size: .
V gene: TRBV10-3

CDR3 protein: CASSFDRGSYEQYF
CDR3 DNA: TGTGCCAGCAGCTTCGACAGGGGATCCTACGAGCAGTACTTC
J gene: TRBJ2-7
D gene: TRBD1
clone size: once
V gene: TRBV7-2

CDR3 protein: CASSLVILDYGYTF
CDR3 DNA: TGTGCCAGCAGCTTGGTAATCCTCGACTATGGCTACACCTTC
J gene: TRBJ1-2
D gene: .
clone size: .
V gene: TRBV5-6

CDR3 protein: CASSPGTGEGWTQHF
CDR3 DNA: TGTGCCAGCAGCCCCGGGACAGGGGAAGGTTGGACCCAGCATTTT
J gene: TRBJ1-5
D gene: TRBD1
clone size: .
V gene: TRBV28

CDR3 protein: CASSLGDSEAFF
CDR3 DNA: TGTGCCAGCAGTTTAGGGGACTCTGAAGCTTTCTTT
J gene: TRBJ1-1
D gene: .
clone size: .
V gene: TRBV28

CDR3 protein: CASSDLDTQYF
CDR3 DNA: TGTGCCAGCAGTGACTTGGATACGCAGTATTTT
J gene: TRBJ2-3
D gene: .
clone size: few
V gene: TRBV2

CDR3 protein: CASSLVTGTEAFF
CDR3 DNA: TGTGCCAGCAGCTTAGTTACGGGGACTGAAGCTTTCTTT
J gene: TRBJ1-1
D gene: .
clone size: .
V gene: TRBV7-2

CDR3 protein: CASSATGGVGQPQHF
CDR3 DNA: TGTGCCAGCAGCGCGACAGGGGGCGTCGGGCAGCCCCAGCATTTT
J gene: TRBJ1-5
D gene: TRBD1
clone size: .
V gene: TRBV9

CDR3 protein: CASSPGGVRRGNTIYF
CDR3 DNA: TGTGCCAGCAGCCCGGGGGGCGTCCGGCGGGGAAACACCATATATTTT
J gene: TRBJ1-3
D gene: .
clone size: few
V gene: TRBV11-2

CDR3 protein: CASSFEGTEKLFF
CDR3 DNA: TGTGCCAGCAGCTTCGAAGGGACTGAAAAACTGTTTTTT
J gene: TRBJ1-4
D gene: .
clone size: .
V gene: TRBV5-8

CDR3 protein: CATSRSRTTGELFF
CDR3 DNA: TGTGCCACCAGCAGATCCCGGACCACCGGGGAGCTGTTTTTT
J gene: TRBJ2-2
D gene: .
clone size: .
V gene: TRBV15

CDR3 protein: CASSSLSYEQYF
CDR3 DNA: TGTGCCAGCAGTTCCCTCTCCTACGAGCAGTACTTC
J gene: TRBJ2-7
D gene: .
clone size: .
V gene: TRBV27

CDR3 protein: CASTIPGGSGTDTQYF
CDR3 DNA: TGTGCCAGCACTATTCCAGGGGGGAGCGGCACAGATACGCAGTATTTT
J gene: TRBJ2-3
D gene: .
clone size: .
V gene: TRBV28

CDR3 protein: CASSQPRLRTGGGYTF
CDR3 DNA: TGCGCCAGCAGCCAGCCCCGACTAAGGACAGGGGGAGGCTACACCTTC
J gene: TRBJ1-2
D gene: TRBD1
clone size: .
V gene: TRBV4-1

CDR3 protein: CASVLGGQPQHF
CDR3 DNA: TGTGCCAGCGTACTCGGAGGGCAGCCCCAGCATTTT
J gene: TRBJ1-5
D gene: .
clone size: .
V gene: TRBV28

CDR3 protein: CASSFTSGKNTGELFF
CDR3 DNA: TGTGCCAGCAGCTTCACTAGCGGGAAAAACACCGGGGAGCTGTTTTTT
J gene: TRBJ2-2
D gene: TRBD2
clone size: .
V gene: TRBV7-2

CDR3 protein: CASSVRDSYFSNTDTQYF
CDR3 DNA: TGTGCCAGCAGCGTCCGGGACAGCTATTTCTCGAACACAGATACGCAGTATTTT
J gene: TRBJ2-3
D gene: TRBD1
clone size: .
V gene: TRBV7-8

CDR3 protein: CASSSTRALAEKYNEQFF
CDR3 DNA: TGTGCCAGCAGTTCTACAAGGGCCCTAGCGGAGAAATACAATGAGCAGTTCTTC
J gene: TRBJ2-1
D gene: TRBD2
clone size: .
V gene: TRBV13

CDR3 protein: CASSPPVGLNTEAFF
CDR3 DNA: TGTGCCAGCTCTCCCCCCGTCGGCTTGAACACTGAAGCTTTCTTT
J gene: TRBJ1-1
D gene: .
clone size: .
V gene: TRBV18

CDR3 protein: CASSLIGKDNEQFF
CDR3 DNA: TGCGCCAGCAGCTTGATTGGGAAGGACAATGAGCAGTTCTTC
J gene: TRBJ2-1
D gene: .
clone size: once
V gene: TRBV5-1

CDR3 protein: CASSFRGPSAGEAFF
CDR3 DNA: TGTGCCAGCAGTTTCCGGGGACCCTCTGCGGGTGAAGCTTTCTTT
J gene: TRBJ1-1
D gene: .
clone size: .
V gene: TRBV28

CDR3 protein: CASSPTTVNYGYTF
CDR3 DNA: TGTGCCAGCAGCCCCACTACGGTGAACTATGGCTACACCTTC
J gene: TRBJ1-2
D gene: .
clone size: few
V gene: TRBV5-6